This is a list of T cell receptor beta chains from one sample in a study of pediatric ulcerative colitis. Here immunoSEQ multiplex PCR was the method, and the copy in TCRdb shows in-frame clones only, minus some. The sample lists 40,000 to 55,000 clones, more than 60% occurring once. Sequencing used gut tissue. The receptors shown here come from a girl aged 5-17 years with moderate ulcerative colitis. Each CDR3 is given with its conserved first and last residue. The D gene is left open where the match is weak. Some rows mark clone size as missing; the rest say once, few, many or name a class of expanded clone.

j_gene	abundance	d_gene	v_gene	CDR3aa	CDR3nt
TRBJ1-1	NA	NA	TRBV10-2	CASGAGRQSKEAFF	TGCGCCAGCGGGGCAGGGCGGCAGTCAAAAGAAGCTTTCTTT
TRBJ2-5	NA	NA	TRBV20-1	CSAGQETQYF	TGCAGTGCTGGTCAAGAGACCCAGTACTTC
TRBJ2-1	NA	NA	TRBV13	CASSPLLNEQFF	TGTGCCAGCAGCCCCTTACTCAATGAGCAGTTCTTC
TRBJ2-5	NA	TRBD1	TRBV20-1	CSAHRGKTQYF	TGCAGTGCTCACAGGGGAAAGACCCAGTACTTC
TRBJ2-3	NA	NA	TRBV10-3	CAISEGDTQYF	TGTGCCATCAGTGAGGGGGATACGCAGTATTTT
TRBJ2-7	once	NA	TRBV9	CASSETGHPSDEQYF	TGTGCCAGCAGCGAGACAGGCCACCCCAGCGACGAGCAGTACTTC
TRBJ2-3	NA	NA	TRBV7-2	CASSFGLGGVSGTDTQYF	TGTGCCAGCAGCTTCGGATTAGGGGGAGTATCCGGGACAGATACGCAGTATTTT
TRBJ1-2	NA	NA	TRBV5-8	CASSLGQPNYGYTF	TGTGCCAGCAGCTTGGGGCAGCCTAACTATGGCTACACCTTC
TRBJ2-7	NA	NA	TRBV10-3	CAISELYRGREEGF	TGTGCCATCAGTGAGTTATATCGTGGCAGGGAGGAGGGTTTC
TRBJ1-3	NA	NA	TRBV28	CASSRNSPSSGNTIYF	TGTGCCAGCAGCCGGAACAGCCCAAGCTCTGGAAACACCATATATTTT
TRBJ2-3	NA	NA	TRBV4-2	CASSQDWAGGERDTQYF	TGTGCCAGCAGCCAAGATTGGGCGGGCGGGGAGCGAGATACGCAGTATTTT
TRBJ1-2	NA	NA	TRBV4-3	CASSQDRGGGYGYTF	TGCGCCAGCAGCCAAGATCGGGGGGGCGGCTATGGCTACACCTTC
TRBJ2-5	NA	NA	TRBV19	CASGARQETQYF	TGTGCCAGCGGGGCCCGACAAGAGACCCAGTACTTC
TRBJ2-7	NA	TRBD1	TRBV6-1	CASRTSGTANEQYF	TGTGCCAGCCGAACCTCCGGGACAGCGAACGAGCAGTACTTC
TRBJ2-2	NA	NA	TRBV2	CASTRRALTGELFF	TGTGCCAGCACCCGGCGGGCGCTCACCGGGGAGCTGTTTTTT
TRBJ1-2	NA	TRBD1	TRBV5-4	CASSVASDRGYGYTF	TGTGCCAGCAGCGTTGCCTCGGACAGGGGTTATGGCTACACCTTC
TRBJ1-2	NA	NA	TRBV7-9	CASSFGQGGDYGYTF	TGTGCCAGCAGCTTCGGGCAGGGAGGCGACTATGGCTACACCTTC
TRBJ1-5	NA	NA	TRBV6-6	CASSYRLVNQPQHF	TGTGCCAGCAGTTACCGCCTAGTCAATCAGCCCCAGCATTTT
TRBJ2-7	NA	TRBD1	TRBV18	CASSPGQGTLFEQYF	TGTGCCAGCTCACCGGGACAGGGAACCCTCTTCGAGCAGTACTTC
TRBJ2-5	NA	TRBD2	TRBV7-6	CASSLVLLAGGKEETQYF	TGTGCCAGCAGCTTAGTTTTACTAGCGGGGGGAAAAGAAGAGACCCAGTACTTC
TRBJ2-7	NA	TRBD1	TRBV5-1	CASSFGTASYEQYF	TGCGCCAGCAGCTTCGGGACAGCCTCCTACGAGCAGTACTTC
TRBJ2-7	NA	NA	TRBV5-8	CASSYRPSSSYEQYF	TGTGCCAGCAGCTACCGGCCCTCAAGCTCCTACGAGCAGTACTTC
TRBJ1-1	NA	NA	TRBV11-1	CASSRGSGAMTEAFF	TGTGCCAGCAGCCGAGGCTCAGGGGCAATGACTGAAGCTTTCTTT
TRBJ2-1	NA	NA	TRBV2	CASSAGADEQFF	TGTGCCAGCAGTGCAGGGGCGGATGAGCAGTTCTTC
TRBJ1-1	NA	TRBD1	TRBV5-5	CASSPRDRVPPEAFF	TGTGCCAGCAGCCCCAGGGACAGGGTTCCCCCTGAAGCTTTCTTT
TRBJ2-7	once	NA	TRBV5-4	CASSLGGLGWASYEQYF	TGTGCCAGCAGCCTTGGAGGTCTCGGGTGGGCCTCCTACGAGCAGTACTTC
TRBJ2-1	NA	TRBD1	TRBV6-5	CASSYRGQNDEQFF	TGTGCCAGCAGTTACAGGGGACAGAACGATGAGCAGTTCTTC
TRBJ1-5	NA	TRBD1	TRBV5-6	CASSFGGQGYQPQHF	TGTGCCAGCAGCTTCGGCGGACAGGGATATCAGCCCCAGCATTTT
TRBJ2-2	once	NA	TRBV9	CASSVGGDSAGELFF	TGTGCCAGCAGCGTAGGGGGAGATTCGGCCGGGGAGCTGTTTTTT
TRBJ2-2	NA	NA	TRBV9	CASSSRGQNTGELFF	TGTGCCAGCAGCTCTCGGGGGCAGAACACCGGGGAGCTGTTTTTT
TRBJ2-5	NA	TRBD1	TRBV5-1	CASSPGGQGAETQYF	TGCGCCAGCAGCCCGGGGGGACAGGGTGCGGAGACCCAGTACTTC
TRBJ2-3	NA	TRBD2	TRBV7-9	CASSSLAGGYTDTQYF	TGTGCCAGCAGCTCGCTAGCGGGAGGGTATACAGATACGCAGTATTTT
TRBJ2-6	NA	NA	TRBV4-3	CASSQDVGSGANVLTF	TGCGCCAGCAGCCAAGATGTGGGCTCTGGGGCCAACGTCCTGACTTTC
TRBJ2-3	NA	TRBD2	TRBV27	CASSPGLAYRVTDTQYF	TGTGCCAGCAGTCCGGGACTAGCGTACAGAGTAACAGATACGCAGTATTTT
TRBJ1-2	NA	TRBD1	TRBV10-3	CAISARDRGEESGYTF	TGTGCCATCAGTGCAAGGGACAGGGGAGAGGAAAGTGGCTACACCTTC
TRBJ1-3	NA	NA	TRBV10-3	CAISDTRLNSGNTIYF	TGTGCCATCAGTGACACCCGACTGAACTCTGGAAACACCATATATTTT
TRBJ2-7	once	NA	TRBV5-5	CASSFGVSYEQYF	TGTGCCAGCAGCTTCGGGGTCTCCTACGAGCAGTACTTC
TRBJ2-3	NA	NA	TRBV5-6	CASSFLLTEGTDTQYF	TGTGCCAGCAGCTTTTTGTTGACGGAGGGCACAGATACGCAGTATTTT
TRBJ2-1	NA	NA	TRBV6-1	CASSVWGTTYNEQFF	TGTGCCAGCAGTGTTTGGGGGACCACCTACAATGAGCAGTTCTTC
TRBJ1-1	NA	TRBD1	TRBV10-3	CAITATGGDTEAFF	TGTGCCATCACCGCGACAGGGGGAGACACTGAAGCTTTCTTT
TRBJ1-5	few	NA	TRBV7-9	CASSHAGGNQPQHF	TGTGCCAGCAGCCACGCGGGTGGCAATCAGCCCCAGCATTTT
TRBJ1-6	NA	NA	TRBV5-1	CASSLRARDPKGSPLHF	TGCGCCAGCAGCTTGCGGGCTAGGGACCCAAAGGGTTCACCCCTCCACTTT
TRBJ1-1	NA	NA	TRBV2	CASSRQGRGFDTEAFF	TGTGCCAGCAGTAGGCAGGGGCGAGGATTCGATACTGAAGCTTTCTTT
TRBJ1-2	NA	NA	TRBV5-3	CARSSRDPNYGYTF	TGTGCCAGAAGCTCCAGGGACCCTAACTATGGCTACACCTTC
TRBJ2-5	few	TRBD1	TRBV11-2	CASSLTGSIGETQYF	TGTGCCAGCAGCTTGACAGGGAGCATCGGGGAGACCCAGTACTTC
TRBJ1-4	once	TRBD1	TRBV10-3	CAISEPGTGEKLFF	TGTGCCATCAGTGAGCCGGGGACAGGGGAAAAACTGTTTTTT
TRBJ1-3	few	NA	TRBV11-3	CASSLGADTIYF	TGTGCCAGCAGCCTCGGAGCGGACACCATATATTTT
TRBJ2-7	NA	NA	TRBV28	CASSYPGPHYEQYF	TGTGCCAGCAGTTACCCCGGACCGCACTACGAGCAGTACTTC
TRBJ1-2	once	TRBD1	TRBV2	CASQTGAGQGVPFGTNYGYTF	TGTGCCTCACAGACGGGAGCGGGACAGGGGGTCCCGTTCGGTACTAACTATGGCTACACCTTC
TRBJ2-3	once	NA	TRBV5-1	CASSFGSPGDTQYF	TGCGCCAGCAGCTTCGGGAGCCCCGGGGATACGCAGTATTTT
TRBJ2-2	NA	NA	TRBV27	CASSQASYTGELFF	TGTGCCAGCAGTCAGGCCAGCTACACCGGGGAGCTGTTTTTT
TRBJ1-1	NA	NA	TRBV13	CASSQGISTEAFF	TGTGCCAGCAGTCAGGGTATCTCCACTGAAGCTTTCTTT
TRBJ1-3	medium-sized	NA	TRBV19	CASSITYGNTIYF	TGTGCCAGTAGTATCACATATGGAAACACCATATATTTT
TRBJ1-1	NA	TRBD1	TRBV18	CASSLRQGRGDTEAFF	TGTGCCAGCTCACTACGACAGGGGAGGGGTGACACTGAAGCTTTCTTT
TRBJ1-1	NA	NA	TRBV19	CASRVRGRNTEAFF	TGTGCCAGTAGGGTGAGGGGTCGGAACACTGAAGCTTTCTTT
TRBJ2-5	NA	TRBD1	TRBV11-2	CASSVTLGQGVETQYF	TGTGCCAGCAGCGTGACGCTGGGACAGGGAGTGGAGACCCAGTACTTC
TRBJ1-2	NA	NA	TRBV6-4	CASSSTRANYGYTF	TGTGCCAGCAGCTCCACCCGAGCTAACTATGGCTACACCTTC